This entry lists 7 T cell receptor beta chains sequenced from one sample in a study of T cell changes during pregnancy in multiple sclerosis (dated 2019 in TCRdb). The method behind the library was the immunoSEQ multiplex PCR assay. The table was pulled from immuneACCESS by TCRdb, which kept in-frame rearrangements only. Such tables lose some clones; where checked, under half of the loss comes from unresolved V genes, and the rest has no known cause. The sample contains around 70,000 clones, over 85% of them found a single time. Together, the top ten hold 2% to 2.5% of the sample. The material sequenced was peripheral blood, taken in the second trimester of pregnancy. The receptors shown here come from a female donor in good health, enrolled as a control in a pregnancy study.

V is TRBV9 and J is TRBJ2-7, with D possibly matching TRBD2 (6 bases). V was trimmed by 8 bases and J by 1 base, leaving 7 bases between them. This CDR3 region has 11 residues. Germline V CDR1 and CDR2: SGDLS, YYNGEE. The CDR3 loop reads CASGGSYEQYF. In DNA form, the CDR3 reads TGTGCCAGTGGGGGGTCCTACGAGCAGTACTTC.

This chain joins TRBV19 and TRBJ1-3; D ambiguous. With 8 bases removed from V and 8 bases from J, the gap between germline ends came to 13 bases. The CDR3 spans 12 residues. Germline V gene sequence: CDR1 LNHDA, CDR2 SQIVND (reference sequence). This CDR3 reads CASSRPADTIYF. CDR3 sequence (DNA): TGTGCCAGTTCCAGACCGGCGGACACCATATATTTT.

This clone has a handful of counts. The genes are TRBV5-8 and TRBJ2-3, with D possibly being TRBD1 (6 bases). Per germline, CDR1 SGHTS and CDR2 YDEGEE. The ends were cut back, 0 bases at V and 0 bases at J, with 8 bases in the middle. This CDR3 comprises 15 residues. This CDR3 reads CASSLGRGSTDTQYF. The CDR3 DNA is TGTGCCAGCAGCTTGGGTAGGGGGAGCACAGATACGCAGTATTTT.

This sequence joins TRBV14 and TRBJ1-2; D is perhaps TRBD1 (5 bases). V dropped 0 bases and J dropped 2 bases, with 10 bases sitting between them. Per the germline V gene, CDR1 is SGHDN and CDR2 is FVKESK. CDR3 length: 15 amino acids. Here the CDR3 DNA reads TGTGCCAGCAGCCAAGAATTGGCAGGGAACTATGGCTACACCTTC. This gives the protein CASSQELAGNYGYTF.

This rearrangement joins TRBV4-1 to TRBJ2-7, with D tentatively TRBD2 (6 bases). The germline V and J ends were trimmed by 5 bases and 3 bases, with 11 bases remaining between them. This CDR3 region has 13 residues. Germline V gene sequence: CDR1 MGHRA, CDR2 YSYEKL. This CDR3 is CASSERESYEQYF. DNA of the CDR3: TGCGCCAGCAGCGAACGGGAGAGCTACGAGCAGTACTTC.

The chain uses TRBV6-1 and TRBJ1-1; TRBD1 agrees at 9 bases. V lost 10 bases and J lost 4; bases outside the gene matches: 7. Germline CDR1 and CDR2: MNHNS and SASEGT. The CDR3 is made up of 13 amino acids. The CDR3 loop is CATSGTGSTEAFF. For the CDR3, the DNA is TGTGCCACCTCCGGGACAGGGAGCACTGAAGCTTTCTTT.

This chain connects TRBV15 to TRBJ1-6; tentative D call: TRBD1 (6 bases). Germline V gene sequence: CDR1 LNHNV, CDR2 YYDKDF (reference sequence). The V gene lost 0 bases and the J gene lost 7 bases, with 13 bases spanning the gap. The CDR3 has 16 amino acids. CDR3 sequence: CATSRDPPGTNSPLHF. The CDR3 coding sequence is TGTGCCACCAGCAGAGACCCCCCCGGGACAAATTCACCCCTCCACTTT.